This entry lists 8 T cell receptor beta chains sequenced from one sample in a study of blood T cell repertoires in COVID-19. Method: immunoSEQ multiplex PCR; TCRdb's copy keeps in-frame clones and lacks some. Of 150,000 to 200,000 clones in the sample, approximately 83% were seen once. Material for sequencing was peripheral blood. The source of these receptors is a woman at least 80 years old with active or convalescent COVID-19.

This clone was observed a single time. V usage is TRBV9 and J usage is TRBJ1-2; TRBD1 aligns across 11 bases. The V segment lost 4 bases and the J segment 8 bases; nucleotides outside the gene matches: 10. The germline gives CDR1 SGDLS, CDR2 YYNGEE. CDR3 length equals 15 residues. CDR3 protein: CASSLVLGQGAGYTF. CDR3 bases: TGTGCCAGCAGCCTAGTACTTGGACAGGGGGCCGGCTACACCTTC.

The V gene is TRBV5-5, the J gene TRBJ2-7, with unresolved D. This CDR3 is built from 13 residues. Germline V gene data show CDR1 as SGHKS and CDR2 as YYEKEE (reference sequence). The V end lost 2 bases, the J end lost 0 bases, and 6 bases lay between the germline ends. Here the CDR3 DNA reads TGTGCCAGCAGCTTTGGTAGCTCCTACGAGCAGTACTTC. It yields the protein CASSFGSSYEQYF.

This clone was detected only a few times. The chain couples TRBV25-1 to TRBJ2-2; TRBD2 is a possible D gene (7 bases). Germline loops: CDR1 MGHDK, CDR2 SYGVNS. The CDR3 is 15 amino acids. V lost 6 bases to trimming and J lost 7 bases, with 18 bases between them. CDR3 DNA sequence: TGTGCCAGCAGGGAGGCGGGGGCCCACAACGGGGAGCTGTTTTTT. It encodes CASREAGAHNGELFF. Full variable domain (outside the CDR3, taken from reference TRBV25-1 and TRBJ2-2): EADIYQTPRYLVIGTGKKITLECSQTMGHDKMYWYQQDPGMELHLIHYSYGVNSTEKGDLSSESTVSRIRTEHFPLTLESARPSHTSQYLCASREAGAHNGELFFGEGSRLTVL.

This clone is a singleton in its sample. The V gene is TRBV12-3 or TRBV12-4, the J gene TRBJ2-7; a possible D gene is TRBD1 (5 bases). This CDR3 region has 13 residues. Trimming shortened V by 6 bases and J by 4 bases, and 13 bases separated the two germline ends. This CDR3 reads CASSRIQGYEQYF. In nucleotides, the CDR3 is TGTGCCAGCAGCCGAATCCAGGGTTACGAGCAGTACTTC.

This chain uses TRBV18 with TRBJ1-1; TRBD1 might be the D (6 bases). Germline CDR1 and CDR2: KGHSH and LQKENI. The CDR3 is 15 residues long. The V gene lost 3 bases and the J gene lost 7 bases, with 18 bases spanning the gap. Written as DNA, the CDR3 is TGTGCCAGCTCACCTCCGAACAGGGAGGGCCTTGAAGCTTTCTTT. This translates into CASSPPNREGLEAFF.

In regard to this clone: This specimen includes other DNA sequences encoding the same CDR3. This chain uses TRBV10-3 with TRBJ2-2; 8 nucleotides line up with TRBD1. The CDR3 is 14 amino acids. The ends lost 6 bases at V and 4 bases at J; junction bases unmatched: 4. From germline, CDR1 is ENHRY and CDR2 SYGVKD. DNA of the CDR3: TGTGCCATCAGGCTACAGGGGGGCACCGGGGAGCTGTTTTTT. Amino acid sequence: CAIRLQGGTGELFF.

This clone was counted a single time. J is TRBJ1-1 and V is TRBV16; TRBD1 matches at 10 bases. CDR3 length: 14 amino acids. Germline loops: CDR1 KGHSY, CDR2 FQNENV. J was trimmed by 7 bases and V by 6 bases; bases with no gene match: 8. DNA of the CDR3: TGTGCCAGCAGTCAAAAAAGGACAGGGGGTGAAGCTTTCTTT. Encoded protein: CASSQKRTGGEAFF.

DNA of the CDR3: TGTGCCAGCAACCTGGGGGGTCTCAATGAGCAGTTCTTC. It specifies CASNLGGLNEQFF. This rearrangement joins TRBV7-2 to TRBJ2-1, with D perhaps matching TRBD2 (6 bases). CDR3 length: 13 amino acids. Germline V lookup: CDR1 SGHTA, CDR2 FQGNSA. V dropped 7 bases and J dropped 6 bases, with 13 bases sitting between them. The variable domain in full, with the rest retrieved from reference TRBV7-2 and TRBJ2-1, is GAGVSQSPSNKVTEKGKDVELRCDPISGHTALYWYRQSLGQGLEFLIYFQGNSAPDKSGLPSDRFSAERTGGSVSTLTIQRTQQEDSAVYLCASNLGGLNEQFFGPGTRLTVL.